This TCR beta chain emerged from a study of blood T cell repertoires in COVID-19. Comments on this clone: Other nucleotide sequences from this sample produce the same CDR3.

V lost 3 bases and J lost 2; bases outside the gene matches: 10. The CDR3 covers 17 residues. Germline lookup yields CDR1 LNHDA and CDR2 SQIVND (reference sequence). Sequencing used immunoSEQ multiplex PCR; TCRdb keeps in-frame clones, though not all of them. Of approximately 60,000 clones listed, about 82% were seen once; the top ten hold roughly 18%. The sequenced sample consisted of peripheral blood. The clonotype comes from a human donor in a cohort sampled during active COVID-19. The gene calls are TRBV19 and TRBJ2-5; 9 nucleotides match TRBD2. As DNA, the CDR3 is TGTGCCAGTAGTATTGGGCTAGCGGGGTTAACTCAAGAGACCCAGTACTTC. This translates into CASSIGLAGLTQETQYF.